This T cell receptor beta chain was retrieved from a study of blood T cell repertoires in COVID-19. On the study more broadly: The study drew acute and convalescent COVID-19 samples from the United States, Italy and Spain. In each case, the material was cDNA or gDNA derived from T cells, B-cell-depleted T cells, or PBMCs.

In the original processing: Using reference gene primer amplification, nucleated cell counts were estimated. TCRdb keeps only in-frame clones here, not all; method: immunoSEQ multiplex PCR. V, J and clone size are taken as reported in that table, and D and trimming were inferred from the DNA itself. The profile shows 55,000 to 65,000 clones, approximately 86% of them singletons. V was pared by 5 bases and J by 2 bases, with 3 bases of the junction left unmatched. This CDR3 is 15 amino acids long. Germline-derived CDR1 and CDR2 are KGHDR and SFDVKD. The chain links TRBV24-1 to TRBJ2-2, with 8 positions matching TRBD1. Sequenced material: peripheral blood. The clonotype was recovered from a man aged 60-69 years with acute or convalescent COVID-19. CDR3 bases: TGTGCCACCAGTGGACAGGGGAGTAACACCGGGGAGCTGTTTTTT. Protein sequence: CATSGQGSNTGELFF.